These T cell receptor beta chains were read from a single sample in a study of blood T cell repertoires in COVID-19. Sequencing used immunoSEQ multiplex PCR; TCRdb keeps in-frame clones, though not all of them. The table shows about 190,000 clones, with about 81% occurring only once. Sequencing was done on a sample of PBMCs or T cells enriched from blood (not recorded which). Receptors were obtained from a woman in her twenties or thirties who had recovered from COVID-19. The CDR3 runs from the conserved cysteine through the conserved F or W. D genes are given only for firm matches. Clone size appears in some rows only: once, few, many, or a class for an expanded clone.

clone size: few; V gene: TRBV5-4; J gene: TRBJ2-7; D gene: .; CDR3 protein: CASSSGFSYEQYF; CDR3 DNA: TGTGCCAGCAGCTCTGGCTTCTCCTACGAGCAGTACTTC
clone size: .; V gene: TRBV28; J gene: TRBJ1-1; D gene: TRBD1; CDR3 protein: CASSLGGQGATEAFF; CDR3 DNA: TGTGCCAGCAGTTTAGGAGGACAGGGGGCAACTGAAGCTTTCTTT
clone size: .; V gene: TRBV19; J gene: TRBJ2-2; D gene: TRBD1; CDR3 protein: CASSIFGLRGTGELFF; CDR3 DNA: TGTGCCAGTAGTATCTTTGGGCTCAGGGGGACCGGGGAGCTGTTTTTT
clone size: .; V gene: TRBV5-4; J gene: TRBJ1-4; D gene: .; CDR3 protein: CASSTRTRGEKLFF; CDR3 DNA: TGTGCCAGCAGTACCAGGACGCGAGGGGAAAAACTGTTTTTT
clone size: once; V gene: TRBV6-4; J gene: TRBJ1-1; D gene: TRBD1; CDR3 protein: CASSAGTGSDTEAFF; CDR3 DNA: TGTGCCAGCAGCGCCGGGACAGGGTCGGACACTGAAGCTTTCTTT
clone size: .; V gene: TRBV19; J gene: TRBJ1-5; D gene: TRBD1; CDR3 protein: CASFPGQNPGPQHF; CDR3 DNA: TGTGCCAGTTTTCCGGGACAGAACCCGGGGCCCCAGCATTTT
clone size: once; V gene: TRBV10-3; J gene: TRBJ1-1; D gene: .; CDR3 protein: CAITEGGSEAFF; CDR3 DNA: TGTGCCATCACCGAAGGGGGTTCAGAAGCTTTCTTT
clone size: .; V gene: TRBV19; J gene: TRBJ2-4; D gene: .; CDR3 protein: CASTTQGNIQYF; CDR3 DNA: TGTGCCAGTACCACCCAGGGCAACATTCAGTACTTC
clone size: once; V gene: TRBV12-5; J gene: TRBJ1-1; D gene: TRBD1; CDR3 protein: CASAQGAGTEAFF; CDR3 DNA: TGTGCTAGTGCCCAGGGGGCGGGCACTGAAGCTTTCTTT
clone size: .; V gene: TRBV5-1; J gene: TRBJ2-1; D gene: TRBD2; CDR3 protein: CASSLGLAGLKGDEQFF; CDR3 DNA: TGCGCCAGCAGCTTGGGTCTAGCGGGATTGAAGGGCGATGAGCAGTTCTTC
clone size: .; V gene: TRBV24-1; J gene: TRBJ2-1; D gene: TRBD1; CDR3 protein: CATSTGQGHNEQFF; CDR3 DNA: TGTGCCACCAGCACCGGACAGGGCCACAATGAGCAGTTCTTC
clone size: .; V gene: TRBV7-9; J gene: TRBJ1-4; D gene: TRBD1; CDR3 protein: CASSLGTGGSATNEKLFF; CDR3 DNA: TGTGCCAGCAGCTTAGGGACAGGGGGTTCGGCAACTAATGAAAAACTGTTTTTT
clone size: few; V gene: TRBV28; J gene: TRBJ1-1; D gene: TRBD1; CDR3 protein: CATDQGDTEAFF; CDR3 DNA: TGTGCCACCGATCAGGGGGATACTGAAGCTTTCTTT
clone size: .; V gene: TRBV27; J gene: TRBJ2-1; D gene: TRBD2; CDR3 protein: CASTPVREIHEQFF; CDR3 DNA: TGTGCCAGCACCCCCGTGCGGGAGATTCATGAGCAGTTCTTC
clone size: few; V gene: TRBV11-3; J gene: TRBJ2-2; D gene: .; CDR3 protein: CASSFGQYTGELFF; CDR3 DNA: TGTGCCAGCAGCTTTGGGCAGTACACCGGGGAGCTGTTTTTT
clone size: .; V gene: TRBV11-2; J gene: TRBJ2-3; D gene: TRBD2; CDR3 protein: CASRQVLGPSGSTDTQYF; CDR3 DNA: TGTGCCAGCAGACAAGTGTTGGGGCCTAGCGGGAGTACAGATACGCAGTATTTT
clone size: few; V gene: TRBV6-1; J gene: TRBJ1-2; D gene: .; CDR3 protein: CASSESGGADYGYTF; CDR3 DNA: TGTGCCAGCAGTGAAAGCGGGGGCGCGGACTATGGCTACACCTTC
clone size: .; V gene: TRBV6-2/TRBV6-3; J gene: TRBJ2-3; D gene: TRBD2; CDR3 protein: CASSPGTSGTLDTQYF; CDR3 DNA: TGTGCCAGCAGCCCTGGGACTAGCGGGACCCTAGATACGCAGTATTTT
clone size: .; V gene: TRBV5-1; J gene: TRBJ2-7; D gene: .; CDR3 protein: CASSLLSGRGHEQYF; CDR3 DNA: TGCGCCAGCAGCTTGTTATCCGGGAGAGGCCACGAGCAGTACTTC
clone size: .; V gene: TRBV6-1; J gene: TRBJ1-1; D gene: TRBD1; CDR3 protein: CASSEDRGFTEAFF; CDR3 DNA: TGTGCCAGCAGTGAAGACAGGGGTTTCACTGAAGCTTTCTTT
clone size: .; V gene: TRBV5-4; J gene: TRBJ2-7; D gene: .; CDR3 protein: CASSPSRDSGYEQYF; CDR3 DNA: TGTGCCAGCAGTCCGTCGAGGGACTCTGGGTACGAGCAGTACTTC
clone size: .; V gene: TRBV27; J gene: TRBJ2-7; D gene: .; CDR3 protein: CASSFGKVYEQYF; CDR3 DNA: TGTGCCAGCAGTTTCGGGAAAGTGTACGAGCAGTACTTC
clone size: .; V gene: TRBV3-1/TRBV3-2; J gene: TRBJ2-2; D gene: TRBD2; CDR3 protein: CASSHLPGGGRTGELFF; CDR3 DNA: TGTGCCAGCAGCCACCTTCCCGGGGGGGGCCGAACCGGGGAGCTGTTTTTT
clone size: .; V gene: TRBV20-1; J gene: TRBJ1-1; D gene: .; CDR3 protein: CSARDPLEAFF; CDR3 DNA: TGCAGTGCTAGAGATCCCCTCGAAGCTTTCTTT
clone size: .; V gene: TRBV2; J gene: TRBJ1-3; D gene: .; CDR3 protein: CASSERSGNTIYF; CDR3 DNA: TGTGCCAGCAGTGAACGCTCTGGAAACACCATATATTTT
clone size: medium-sized; V gene: TRBV6-5; J gene: TRBJ2-5; D gene: TRBD2; CDR3 protein: CASSYGSGIRETQYF; CDR3 DNA: TGTGCCAGCAGTTACGGTAGCGGGATACGAGAGACCCAGTACTTC
clone size: .; V gene: TRBV9; J gene: TRBJ2-6; D gene: .; CDR3 protein: CASSVGSSGANVLTF; CDR3 DNA: TGTGCCAGCAGCGTGGGCTCCTCTGGGGCCAACGTCCTGACTTTC
clone size: .; V gene: TRBV10-3; J gene: TRBJ2-7; D gene: .; CDR3 protein: CAISESRTANYEQYF; CDR3 DNA: TGTGCCATCAGTGAGTCGAGGACAGCGAACTACGAGCAGTACTTC
clone size: .; V gene: TRBV10-3; J gene: TRBJ1-2; D gene: TRBD1; CDR3 protein: CAISDSRTGSNYGYTF; CDR3 DNA: TGTGCCATCAGTGATAGTCGGACAGGCAGTAACTATGGCTACACCTTC
clone size: .; V gene: TRBV28; J gene: TRBJ2-4; D gene: TRBD1; CDR3 protein: CASSFPTGAKNIQYF; CDR3 DNA: TGTGCCAGCAGTTTCCCGACAGGGGCCAAAAACATTCAGTACTTC
clone size: once; V gene: TRBV21-1; J gene: TRBJ2-1; D gene: .; CDR3 protein: CASSKIQERDEQFF; CDR3 DNA: TGTGCCAGCAGCAAAATCCAGGAGAGGGATGAGCAGTTCTTC
clone size: .; V gene: TRBV7-8; J gene: TRBJ2-2; D gene: TRBD2; CDR3 protein: CASSPRRGEVYRTGELFF; CDR3 DNA: TGTGCCAGCAGCCCAAGGCGGGGGGAGGTGTACCGGACCGGGGAGCTGTTTTTT
clone size: .; V gene: TRBV28; J gene: TRBJ1-6; D gene: TRBD1; CDR3 protein: CASSPDRGDSPLHF; CDR3 DNA: TGTGCCAGCAGTCCCGACAGGGGCGATTCACCCCTCCACTTT
clone size: .; V gene: TRBV24-1; J gene: TRBJ2-1; D gene: .; CDR3 protein: CATSVRAPYNEQFF; CDR3 DNA: TGTGCCACCAGTGTCCGCGCGCCCTACAATGAGCAGTTCTTC
clone size: .; V gene: TRBV30; J gene: TRBJ2-3; D gene: TRBD2; CDR3 protein: CAWSAAGGGADTQYF; CDR3 DNA: TGTGCCTGGAGTGCGGCGGGAGGGGGAGCAGATACGCAGTATTTT
clone size: .; V gene: TRBV11-2; J gene: TRBJ2-2; D gene: .; CDR3 protein: CASSPGTRTGELFF; CDR3 DNA: TGTGCCAGCAGCCCCGGTACGAGGACCGGGGAGCTGTTTTTT
clone size: .; V gene: TRBV7-9; J gene: TRBJ1-4; D gene: TRBD1; CDR3 protein: CASSFRQGNEKLFF; CDR3 DNA: TGTGCCAGCAGCTTCCGACAGGGTAATGAAAAACTGTTTTTT
clone size: .; V gene: TRBV5-1; J gene: TRBJ2-2; D gene: TRBD2; CDR3 protein: CASSLLAGGRTGELFF; CDR3 DNA: TGCGCCAGCAGCTTGTTAGCGGGGGGGCGCACCGGGGAGCTGTTTTTT
clone size: .; V gene: TRBV10-3; J gene: TRBJ1-2; D gene: TRBD1; CDR3 protein: CATSTDRGYGYTF; CDR3 DNA: TGTGCCACCAGTACGGACAGGGGATATGGCTACACCTTC
clone size: .; V gene: TRBV3-1/TRBV3-2; J gene: TRBJ2-1; D gene: TRBD2; CDR3 protein: CASSRPGTSGSNAGSYNEQFF; CDR3 DNA: TGTGCCAGCAGCAGACCCGGGACTAGCGGGAGTAACGCTGGCTCCTACAATGAGCAGTTCTTC
clone size: few; V gene: TRBV4-1; J gene: TRBJ1-5; D gene: TRBD1; CDR3 protein: CASSQQGAVQPQHF; CDR3 DNA: TGCGCCAGCAGCCAACAGGGGGCGGTTCAGCCCCAGCATTTT
clone size: .; V gene: TRBV7-3; J gene: TRBJ2-5; D gene: TRBD2; CDR3 protein: CASSLQAGGFETQYF; CDR3 DNA: TGTGCCAGCAGCTTACAAGCGGGAGGGTTTGAGACCCAGTACTTC
clone size: .; V gene: TRBV7-2; J gene: TRBJ1-1; D gene: .; CDR3 protein: CASSLAYGRPFF; CDR3 DNA: TGTGCCAGCAGCTTAGCGTATGGGAGGCCTTTCTTT
clone size: few; V gene: TRBV6-5; J gene: TRBJ1-4; D gene: .; CDR3 protein: CASKRSGTTNEKLFF; CDR3 DNA: TGTGCCAGCAAAAGATCAGGGACAACTAATGAAAAACTGTTTTTT
clone size: few; V gene: TRBV11-3; J gene: TRBJ2-2; D gene: .; CDR3 protein: CASSSYTGELFF; CDR3 DNA: TGTGCCAGCAGCTCTTACACCGGGGAGCTGTTTTTT
clone size: few; V gene: TRBV11-2; J gene: TRBJ2-7; D gene: TRBD2; CDR3 protein: CASSLRDGRYSYEQYF; CDR3 DNA: TGTGCCAGCAGCTTAAGGGACGGGAGGTACTCCTACGAGCAGTACTTC
clone size: many; V gene: TRBV28; J gene: TRBJ2-5; D gene: TRBD2; CDR3 protein: CASSSGKETQYF; CDR3 DNA: TGTGCCAGCAGTAGCGGGAAAGAGACCCAGTACTTC
clone size: .; V gene: TRBV7-2; J gene: TRBJ1-1; D gene: TRBD1; CDR3 protein: CASSLGTGTIAAFF; CDR3 DNA: TGTGCCAGCAGCTTAGGGACAGGGACTATTGCAGCTTTCTTT
clone size: .; V gene: TRBV12-3/TRBV12-4; J gene: TRBJ1-2; D gene: TRBD1; CDR3 protein: CASSPQGARGYTF; CDR3 DNA: TGTGCCAGCAGTCCTCAGGGGGCGCGAGGCTACACCTTC
clone size: once; V gene: TRBV28; J gene: TRBJ1-3; D gene: .; CDR3 protein: CASRPGRNTIYF; CDR3 DNA: TGTGCCAGCAGACCAGGGAGAAACACCATATATTTT
clone size: .; V gene: TRBV7-9; J gene: TRBJ2-2; D gene: .; CDR3 protein: CALRLVSSNTGELFF; CDR3 DNA: TGTGCCCTCAGATTGGTCTCTTCGAACACCGGGGAGCTGTTTTTT
clone size: few; V gene: TRBV6-5; J gene: TRBJ2-1; D gene: TRBD1; CDR3 protein: CASSPTGKSYNEQFF; CDR3 DNA: TGTGCCAGCAGCCCGACAGGGAAATCCTACAATGAGCAGTTCTTC
clone size: .; V gene: TRBV2; J gene: TRBJ2-7; D gene: .; CDR3 protein: CASSEATSFYEQYF; CDR3 DNA: TGTGCCAGCAGTGAAGCCACTAGCTTCTACGAGCAGTACTTC
clone size: .; V gene: TRBV18; J gene: TRBJ2-7; D gene: TRBD1; CDR3 protein: CASSLARDRVYEQYF; CDR3 DNA: TGTGCCAGCTCATTAGCCCGGGACAGGGTTTACGAGCAGTACTTC
clone size: .; V gene: TRBV5-4; J gene: TRBJ1-2; D gene: .; CDR3 protein: CASSPNGRGPYGYTF; CDR3 DNA: TGTGCCAGCAGCCCGAACGGCAGGGGACCCTATGGCTACACCTTC
clone size: .; V gene: TRBV3-1/TRBV3-2; J gene: TRBJ2-2; D gene: TRBD2; CDR3 protein: CASSQEGGRVTGELFF; CDR3 DNA: TGTGCCAGCAGCCAAGAGGGAGGGAGGGTCACCGGGGAGCTGTTTTTT
clone size: .; V gene: TRBV7-2; J gene: TRBJ1-5; D gene: .; CDR3 protein: CASSLLIGDSNQPQHF; CDR3 DNA: TGTGCCAGCAGCTTACTAATCGGAGATAGCAATCAGCCCCAGCATTTT
clone size: .; V gene: TRBV5-1; J gene: TRBJ1-6; D gene: .; CDR3 protein: CASTQGPRRLIDSPLHF; CDR3 DNA: TGCGCCAGCACTCAGGGGCCCAGGCGGCTCATCGATTCACCCCTCCACTTT
clone size: few; V gene: TRBV9; J gene: TRBJ2-5; D gene: TRBD2; CDR3 protein: CASSVEAGGLQETQYF; CDR3 DNA: TGTGCCAGCAGCGTAGAAGCGGGGGGGCTCCAAGAGACCCAGTACTTC
clone size: .; V gene: TRBV30; J gene: TRBJ2-7; D gene: TRBD1; CDR3 protein: CASTNGDRRNYEQYF; CDR3 DNA: TGTGCCTCGACGAATGGGGACAGGCGTAACTACGAGCAGTACTTC